This T cell receptor (beta chain) was identified in a study of long-term antiretroviral therapy in people with HIV. At the survey level, the v3.0 immunoSEQ assay was run. The table came from immunoSEQ multiplex PCR; TCRdb's copy has only in-frame clones and leaves some out. The sample records 30,000 or so clones, around 74% being singletons. Trimming stripped 2 bases from V and 1 base from J, with 7 bases between. CDR1 is SGHRS, CDR2 YFSETQ, per germline. CDR3 size: 14 residues. The chain employs TRBV5-1 and TRBJ1-3; the D is unclear. The receptor was isolated from a man aged 45-60 years with HIV. Sequences were derived from unsorted PBMCs, sampled 3 years after starting antiretroviral therapy. The CDR3 reads CASSFDGSGNTIYF. As DNA, the CDR3 is TGCGCCAGCAGCTTCGACGGGTCTGGAAACACCATATATTTT.